The 18 T cell receptor beta chains listed next were all sequenced from one sample in a study of shared clonotypes between healthy human individuals. The table came from immunoSEQ multiplex PCR; TCRdb's copy has only in-frame clones and leaves some out. The table shows millions of clones, with around nine tenths occurring only once. Sequenced input: naive CD4+ T cells sorted from blood. The subset: CD45RA+ positively selected. The source is a man in his late teens or twenties in good health.

The rearrangement links TRBV19 to TRBJ1-5; D unclear. The V end was cut by 9 bases, the J end by 4 bases, with 13 bases between. CDR1 is LNHDA and CDR2 is SQIVND in the germline V gene (reference sequence). CDR3 length: 13 amino acids. The CDR3 sequence: CASFGPMNQPQHF. The CDR3 nucleotides are TGTGCCAGCTTCGGACCGATGAATCAGCCCCAGCATTTT.

V gene TRBV6-6 combines with J gene TRBJ2-3; D is unresolved. CDR1 and CDR2 (germline): MNHNY, SVGAGI (reference sequence). This CDR3 has 13 residues. The V gene lost 5 bases and the J gene lost 2 bases, with 8 bases spanning the gap. CDR3 nucleotide sequence: TGTGCCAGCAGTACCCCAGTCACAGATACGCAGTATTTT. It translates to CASSTPVTDTQYF.

This clone has only one observation. The J gene is TRBJ1-2, the V gene TRBV10-3; D possibly corresponds to TRBD1 (5 bases). V lost 4 bases, J lost 0 bases, and 9 bases lay in between. In germline, CDR1 is ENHRY, CDR2 SYGVKD. The CDR3 is 14 amino acids. CDR3 DNA: TGTGCCATCAGTGGGGACGGAGCTAACTATGGCTACACCTTC. Its protein is CAISGDGANYGYTF.

V usage is TRBV6-1 and J usage is TRBJ1-2, with D hard to call. Germline V gene lookup returns CDR1 MNHNS and CDR2 SASEGT. Deletions cut 7 bases from V and 4 bases from J, with 19 bases between. The CDR3 has 15 amino acids. The CDR3 spells CASKEVAFPRYGYTF. Here the CDR3 DNA reads TGTGCCAGCAAGGAGGTTGCGTTCCCCCGCTATGGCTACACCTTC.

The rearrangement links TRBV19 to TRBJ2-1; 7 bases are a match to TRBD1. V gave up 6 bases and J gave up 6 bases; unmatched junction bases: 11. The germline V gene encodes CDR1 LNHDA and CDR2 SQIVND (reference sequence). This CDR3 spans 15 amino acids. DNA of the CDR3: TGTGCCAGTAGCCCTGGGACAGTCGCGTTCAATGAGCAGTTCTTC. It specifies CASSPGTVAFNEQFF.

This chain joins TRBV6-5 and TRBJ1-1; weak D call: TRBD1 (5 bases). This CDR3 region has 14 residues. The V gene lost 0 bases and the J gene lost 6 bases, with 11 bases spanning the gap. Germline V gene data show CDR1 as MNHEY and CDR2 as SVGAGI. The CDR3 here is CASSYSSGLPEAFF. DNA of the CDR3: TGTGCCAGCAGTTACTCCTCAGGGCTCCCTGAAGCTTTCTTT.

This clone was counted between two and nine times. The chain carries TRBV5-4 and TRBJ2-2; 7 bases line up with TRBD2. Germline CDR1 and CDR2: SGHNT and YYREEE (reference sequence). The CDR3 runs 15 residues. The V gene end was trimmed by 5 bases and the J gene end by 6 bases; junction bases not matched to a gene: 10. The DNA for the CDR3 is TGTGCCAGCAGGCTTGGACGGGAGGTTTCCGGGGAGCTGTTTTTT. It specifies CASRLGREVSGELFF.

This chain joins TRBV28 and TRBJ1-2, with a weak D call TRBD1 (5 bases). The germline CDR1 and CDR2 sequences are MDHEN and SYDVKM. Between the trimmed V and J ends, which lost 2 bases and 7 bases, there was a span of 14 bases. The CDR3 runs 14 residues. The CDR3 sequence is CASSLGGSSSGYTF. Written as DNA, the CDR3 is TGTGCCAGCAGTTTAGGGGGGAGCTCCTCTGGCTACACCTTC.

This clone was counted once. The genes are TRBV6-5 and TRBJ2-1; TRBD2 matches at 8 bases. From germline, CDR1 is MNHEY and CDR2 SVGAGI. CDR3 size: 14 residues. J was trimmed by 7 bases and V by 10 bases; bases with no gene match: 12. The CDR3 reads CATRGLAKGNEQFF. In DNA, the CDR3 is TGTGCCACTCGAGGACTAGCTAAAGGGAATGAGCAGTTCTTC.

This sequence joins TRBV6-6 and TRBJ1-4; the D gene is possibly TRBD1 (5 bases). Germline lookup yields CDR1 MNHNY and CDR2 SVGAGI (reference sequence). The CDR3 totals 15 residues. V was pared by 2 bases and J by 3 bases, with 10 bases between. The CDR3 nucleotides read TGTGCCAGCAGTTACAGCAGGGTGGCTAATGAAAAACTGTTTTTT. Residues: CASSYSRVANEKLFF.

This clone has just one count. CDR3 sequence (DNA): TGTGCCAGCAGGATTGAGGGGGCGTCGGAGCAGTACTTC. Translating gives CASRIEGASEQYF. This chain joins TRBV6-6 and TRBJ2-7; 7 bases are a match to TRBD1. This CDR3 is 13 amino acids long. Germline values: CDR1 MNHNY, CDR2 SVGAGI (reference sequence). With V trimmed by 6 bases and J by 7 bases, 9 bases remained unmatched.

The V call is TRBV5-1, the J call TRBJ2-3; 13 bases match TRBD2. J gave up 5 bases and V 5 bases, and 8 bases lay outside the gene matches. The CDR3 runs to 16 residues. The germline gives CDR1 SGHRS, CDR2 YFSETQ. CDR3 amino acids: CASSVGTSGVGDTQYF. The CDR3 region has the DNA TGCGCCAGCAGTGTTGGGACTAGCGGGGTGGGAGATACGCAGTATTTT.

CDR3 sequence reads: CASSPNTLTGTDNYGYTF. CDR3 sequence (DNA): TGTGCCAGCTCACCAAATACGCTTACGGGCACCGATAACTATGGCTACACCTTC. The chain couples TRBV18 to TRBJ1-2; D not certain. The CDR3 length is 18 residues. Germline CDR1 reads KGHSH; CDR2 reads LQKENI. Deletions cut 2 bases from V and 1 base from J, with 20 bases between.

This sequence joins TRBV4-3 and TRBJ2-7; TRBD1 is a possible D gene (5 bases). The germline V and J ends were trimmed by 1 base and 2 bases, with 12 bases remaining between them. Germline V CDR1 and CDR2: LGHNA, YSLEER. There are 15 residues in the CDR3. The DNA for the CDR3 is TGCGCCAGCAGCCAAGGTTTTAGGGGCGCCTACGAGCAGTACTTC. Translated: CASSQGFRGAYEQYF.

With regard to this clone: This CDR3 is also generated by other DNA sequences in the sample. This CDR3 reads CASSLLAGDYEQYF. Written as DNA, the CDR3 is TGTGCCAGCAGCCTACTAGCGGGAGACTACGAGCAGTACTTC. The chain links TRBV11-2 to TRBJ2-7; the match to TRBD2 covers 11 bases. J lost 3 bases, V lost 5 bases, and 3 bases had no gene match. Germline V CDR1 and CDR2: SGHAT, FQNNGV. This CDR3 comprises 14 residues.

V is TRBV10-2 and J is TRBJ2-5; D is undetermined. Between the trimmed V and J ends, which lost 2 bases and 4 bases, there was a span of 2 bases. CDR3 length equals 11 residues. Germline CDR1 WSHSY, CDR2 SAAADI. DNA for the CDR3: TGCGCCAGCAGTGAGGTAGAGACCCAGTACTTC. Its protein is CASSEVETQYF.

The DNA of the CDR3 is TGCGCCAGCAGTCAGGGGAGAGTTGGCTACACCTTC. Translating it yields CASSQGRVGYTF. V usage is TRBV5-1 and J usage is TRBJ1-2; TRBD1 is a possible D gene (6 bases). CDR3 length equals 12 residues. The V gene lost 5 bases and the J gene lost 7 bases, with 12 bases spanning the gap. Germline V CDR1 and CDR2: SGHRS, YFSETQ. Based on the CDR3 plus reference TRBV5-1 and TRBJ1-2, the full variable domain is KAGVTQTPRYLIKTRGQQVTLSCSPISGHRSVSWYQQTPGQGLQFLFEYFSETQRNKGNFPGRFSGRQFSNSRSEMNVSTLELGDSALYLCASSQGRVGYTFGSGTRLTVV.

V and J are TRBV19 and TRBJ1-2; 8 bases map to TRBD1. Germline V gene data show CDR1 as LNHDA and CDR2 as SQIVND (reference sequence). V dropped 7 bases and J dropped 7; count of bases not matched to a gene: 11. This CDR3 is 14 amino acids long. The DNA of the CDR3 is TGTGCCAGTACACAGGGGGACCTCGGGGCTGGCTACACCTTC. Residues: CASTQGDLGAGYTF.